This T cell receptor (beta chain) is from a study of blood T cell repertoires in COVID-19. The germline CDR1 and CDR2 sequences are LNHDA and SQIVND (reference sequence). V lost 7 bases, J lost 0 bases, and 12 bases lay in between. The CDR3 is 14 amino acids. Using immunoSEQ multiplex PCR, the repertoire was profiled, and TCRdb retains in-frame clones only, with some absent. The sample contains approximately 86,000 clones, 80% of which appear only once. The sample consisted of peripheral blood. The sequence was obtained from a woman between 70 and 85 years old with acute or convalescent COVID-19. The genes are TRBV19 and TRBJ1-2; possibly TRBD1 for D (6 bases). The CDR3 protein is CASNPTGTNYGYTF. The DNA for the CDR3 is TGTGCCAGTAACCCGACAGGTACTAACTATGGCTACACCTTC. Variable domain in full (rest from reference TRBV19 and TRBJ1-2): DGGITQSPKYLFRKEGQNVTLSCEQNLNHDAMYWYRQDPGQGLRLIYYSQIVNDFQKGDIAEGYSVSREKKESFPLTVTSAQKNPTAFYLCASNPTGTNYGYTFGSGTRLTVV.